Sequencing of this TCR beta chain was carried out in a study of Graves' ophthalmopathy and Graves' hyperthyroidism. Study-wide points: Also, most clonotypes expanded in the thyroid above 0.001 frequency appeared in blood.

Trimming cost V 4 bases and J 5 bases; bases outside gene matches: 6. There are 15 residues in the CDR3. Amplification targeted the TCR beta CDR3 regions, with RNA transcripts as the source material. Second-round multiplex PCR came after a first-round RT-PCR that employed HTBI primers. TCRdb analysed the multiplex PCR reads with MiXCR anew, one entry per CDR3 protein. The sample shows about 550,000 distinct CDR3 sequences, roughly 39% of them seen only once. For this clonotype: Its target is unknown.

This receptor was taken from an adult man with Graves' hyperthyroidism. The sequencing sample was made of peripheral blood or thyroid tissue (not recorded which). The gene calls are TRBV12-3 or TRBV12-4 and TRBJ1-3; the match to TRBD1 covers 9 bases. The CDR3 region has the DNA TGTGCCAGCAGTTCTTACAGGGGGCTTAGAAACACCATATATTTT. Translation: CASSSYRGLRNTIYF.